What follows are 8 T cell receptor beta chains derived from one specimen sequenced in a study of shared clonotypes between healthy human individuals. The method was immunoSEQ multiplex PCR; TCRdb's version includes in-frame clones alone and lacks a portion of them. The sample holds some 790,000 clones, approximately 72% seen once. Material for sequencing was memory CD4+ T cells sorted from blood. This sample's subset: CD45RA-negative fraction. Receptors were obtained from a woman between 25 and 40 years old in good health.

The V call is TRBV5-1, the J call TRBJ2-5; possibly TRBD1 for D (6 bases). TRBJ2-7 explains the end of the DNA better; the J call may be wrong. Germline V gene data show CDR1 as SGHRS and CDR2 as YFSETQ. This CDR3 region has 14 residues. This CDR3 is CASSLSTGSYEQYF. Here the CDR3 DNA reads TGCGCCAGCAGCCTTTCGACAGGTTCCTACGAGCAGTACTTC.

The V call is TRBV19, the J call TRBJ2-5, with D possibly matching TRBD2 (5 bases). V was cut by 1 base and J by 5 bases, with 11 bases left in between. The germline gives CDR1 LNHDA, CDR2 SQIVND (reference sequence). The CDR3 extends over 14 amino acids. The CDR3 here is CASSIAASLETQYF. DNA of the CDR3: TGTGCCAGTAGTATAGCCGCTAGCCTGGAGACCCAGTACTTC.

As concerns this clone: One junction end does not reproduce the germline sequence, and a read error may be involved. The CDR3 here is CASSVEAPLRTQYF. The CDR3 DNA sequence: TGTGCCAGCAGCGTAGAGGCCCCATTGCGGACCCAGTACTTC. V and J are TRBV11-2 and TRBJ2-5; unclear D gene. This CDR3 is built from 14 residues. Germline lookup yields CDR1 SGHAT and CDR2 FQNNGV. Based on the CDR3 plus reference TRBV11-2 and TRBJ2-5, the full variable domain is EAGVAQSPRYKIIEKRQSVAFWCNPISGHATLYWYQQILGQGPKLLIQFQNNGVVDDSQLPKDRFSAERLKGVDSTLKIQPAKLEDSAVYLCASSVEAPLRTQYFGPGTRLLVL.

The rearrangement joins TRBV10-1 to TRBJ2-7, with TRBD1 matching 7 bases. The CDR3 runs to 16 residues. V lost 4 bases to trimming and J lost 0 bases; unmatched junction nucleotides: 9. Germline-derived CDR1 and CDR2 are WNHNN and SYGVQD (reference sequence). DNA of the CDR3: TGCGCCAGCAGTGGGGTGGACAGGTTGAGCTCCTACGAGCAGTACTTC. Translating it yields CASSGVDRLSSYEQYF.

Concerning this clone itself: The same CDR3 arises from other DNA sequences in this sample as well. The chain couples TRBV6-1 to TRBJ1-2; 10 positions agree with TRBD1. The CDR3 runs 14 residues. Per germline, CDR1 MNHNS and CDR2 SASEGT. V shed 5 bases and J 1 base; nucleotides not matched to a gene: 1. CDR3 amino acids: CASSRTGGNYGYTF. In DNA, the CDR3 is TGTGCCAGCAGTCGGACAGGGGGTAACTATGGCTACACCTTC.

The chain joins TRBV2 to TRBJ2-6; 8 bases fit TRBD2. The trim removed 10 bases at V and 0 bases at J, leaving 5 bases unmatched. The CDR3 extends over 15 amino acids. CDR1 SNHLY and CDR2 FYNNEI come from the germline V gene. The CDR3 protein is CATKRESSGANVLTF. CDR3 coding DNA: TGTGCCACCAAGCGGGAGAGCTCTGGGGCCAACGTCCTGACTTTC.

This clone has a single count. The rearrangement joins TRBV6-1 to TRBJ2-7; unclear D gene. The germline gives CDR1 MNHNS, CDR2 SASEGT. The CDR3 runs 12 residues. The V and J ends lost 6 bases and 6 bases respectively, with 12 bases between them. The CDR3 bases are TGTGCCAGCAGCCAAGCTAGAATCGAGCAGTACTTC. Its protein product is CASSQARIEQYF.

This clone appeared a single time. The V call is TRBV18, the J call TRBJ2-7; D uncertain. Trimming left V 4 bases short and J 4 bases short, with 14 bases between. The CDR3 has 14 residues. Germline CDR1 and CDR2: KGHSH and LQKENI. CDR3 region: CASSRRVDQYEQYF. Written as DNA, the CDR3 is TGTGCCAGCTCACGACGCGTAGACCAGTACGAGCAGTACTTC.